A single sample is the source of the 24 T cell receptor beta chains below, sequenced in a study of CD8+CD57+ T cells in acquired aplastic anemia. It was genomic DNA that served as the template for profiling TCR beta VDJ and CDR3. TCRdb re-called the reads through MiXCR, storing one row per CDR3 protein. The sample consists of roughly 130,000 distinct CDR3 sequences, about 48% of them appearing once. The sample consisted of sorted CD4+, CD8+, or CD8+CD57+ T cells (not recorded which) from PBMCs. Receptors were obtained from a human donor in good health, serving as a control.

The rearrangement links TRBV15 to TRBJ1-4; possible D gene TRBD1, 5 bases. The germline V and J ends were trimmed by 4 bases and 2 bases, with 14 bases remaining between them. The CDR3 is 16 residues long. Per germline, CDR1 LNHNV and CDR2 YYDKDF (reference sequence). CDR3: CATSNGRGGTNEKLFF. CDR3 nucleotide sequence: TGTGCCACCAGCAATGGACGGGGGGGGACTAATGAAAAACTGTTTTTT.

This sequence joins TRBV5-1 and TRBJ1-2; a possible D gene is TRBD1 (6 bases). The CDR3 has 13 residues. Per germline, CDR1 SGHRS and CDR2 YFSETQ. V gave up 4 bases and J gave up 2 bases, with 9 bases separating them. The CDR3 spells CASSGRGNYGYTF. CDR3 coding DNA: TGCGCCAGCAGCGGGAGGGGGAACTATGGCTACACCTTC.

This clonotype was seen at least ten times. The chain has TRBV29-1 and TRBJ1-1; D remains unclear. The V end lost 5 bases, the J end lost 0 bases, and 10 bases lay between the germline ends. Germline values: CDR1 SQVTM, CDR2 ANQGSEA. The CDR3 runs 13 residues. The CDR3 region is CSVSPRMNTEAFF. CDR3 DNA sequence: TGCAGCGTTTCCCCCAGGATGAACACTGAAGCTTTCTTT. Using reference TRBV29-1 and TRBJ1-1 for the parts outside the CDR3, the full variable domain is SAVISQKPSRDICQRGTSLTIQCQVDSQVTMMFWYRQQPGQSLTLIATANQGSEATYESGFVIDKFPISRPNLTFSTLTVSNMSPEDSSIYLCSVSPRMNTEAFFGQGTRLTVV.

The chain is built from TRBV10-3 and TRBJ2-7, with TRBD1 matching 9 bases. The germline V gene has CDR1 ENHRY and CDR2 SYGVKD. CDR3 length equals 12 residues. V shed 4 bases, J shed 5 bases, and the junction held 0 bases outside the gene matches. This CDR3 is CAISGTGDEQYF. CDR3 nucleotides: TGTGCCATCAGTGGGACAGGGGACGAGCAGTACTTC.

There are many counts of this clonotype. The chain links TRBV6-1 to TRBJ2-1; TRBD2 might be the D (5 bases). CDR1 is MNHNS, CDR2 SASEGT, per germline. This CDR3 comprises 16 residues. V was shortened by 7 bases and J by 0 bases, with 16 bases between the two germline ends. CDR3 loop: CASTNGYGSSYNEQFF. DNA for the CDR3: TGTGCCAGCACGAATGGCTATGGGAGCTCCTACAATGAGCAGTTCTTC.

In regard to this clonotype: At one end, the junction sequence differs from germline, possibly due to a read error. This rearrangement joins TRBV5-4 to TRBJ2-7; no definite D call. Germline values: CDR1 SGHNT, CDR2 YYREEE (reference sequence). The CDR3 is 14 amino acids. The CDR3 spells CVSSLPSSSYEQYF. The CDR3 coding sequence is TGTGTCAGCAGCTTACCGTCGAGCTCCTACGAGCAGTACTTC.

The chain has TRBV20-1 and TRBJ2-7, with 16 nucleotides matching TRBD2. The germline V gene encodes CDR1 DFQATT and CDR2 SNEGSKA (reference sequence). J was trimmed by 6 bases and V by 4 bases; bases with no gene match: 18. The CDR3 loop spans 19 amino acids. This CDR3 reads CSAISFLGLAGGPSIEQYF. The CDR3 region has the DNA TGCAGTGCTATTAGCTTCCTGGGACTAGCGGGGGGGCCCAGTATCGAGCAGTACTTC.

This clonotype was observed many times. V is TRBV27 and J is TRBJ1-2; D might be TRBD1 (6 bases). CDR1 and CDR2 from the germline V gene are MNHEY and SMNVEV (reference sequence). The V gene lost 5 bases and the J gene lost 6 bases, with 13 bases spanning the gap. The CDR3 runs to 13 residues. For the CDR3, the DNA is TGTGCCAGCAGTGGACAGTCCGGAGATGGCTACACCTTC. Its protein product is CASSGQSGDGYTF.

In its sample, this clonotype was seen many times. The chain has TRBV12-3 or TRBV12-4 and TRBJ1-5; 11 bases map to TRBD1. J gave up 7 bases and V 6 bases, and 5 bases lay outside the gene matches. CDR3 length: 14 residues. Here the CDR3 reads CASSWTGGEQPQHF. In nucleotides, the CDR3 is TGTGCCAGCAGCTGGACAGGGGGCGAACAGCCCCAGCATTTT.

The genes are TRBV24-1 and TRBJ2-7, with 7 nucleotides matching TRBD1. Germline CDR1 and CDR2: KGHDR and SFDVKD. V shed 4 bases, J shed 1 base, and the junction held 9 bases outside the gene matches. CDR3 length: 16 amino acids. CDR3 coding DNA: TGTGCCACCAGTGACCCCGGACAGGTTGGATCCTACGAGCAGTACTTC. As protein: CATSDPGQVGSYEQYF.

The chain joins TRBV5-1 to TRBJ2-5; no clear D gene. V lost 5 bases, J lost 5 bases, and 7 bases lay in between. Germline assignment: CDR1 SGHRS and CDR2 YFSETQ. The CDR3 runs to 11 residues. This CDR3 reads CASRVRETQYF. The CDR3 DNA is TGCGCCAGCAGAGTAAGGGAGACCCAGTACTTC.

This sequence joins TRBV19 and TRBJ1-2; TRBD1 matches 11 bases. The germline V gene encodes CDR1 LNHDA and CDR2 SQIVND (reference sequence). Trimming took 6 bases from V and 4 from J; bases not matched to a gene: 7. The CDR3 spans 15 residues. DNA for the CDR3: TGTGCCAGTAGGGACAGGGGGCGTTTAGGCTATGGCTACACCTTC. Residues: CASRDRGRLGYGYTF.

The chain is built from TRBV2 and TRBJ1-1, with D tentatively TRBD1 (6 bases). The CDR3 totals 13 residues. The germline gives CDR1 SNHLY, CDR2 FYNNEI. Trimming removed 5 bases at V and 10 bases at J, with 17 bases between. CDR3 coding DNA: TGTGCCAGCAGTTTCAGACAGGTTGAGGGAGCTTTCTTT. Residues: CASSFRQVEGAFF. Filled out from reference TRBV2 and TRBJ1-1, the complete variable domain reads EPEVTQTPSHQVTQMGQEVILRCVPISNHLYFYWYRQILGQKVEFLVSFYNNEISEKSEIFDDQFSVERPDGSNFTLKIRSTKLEDSAMYFCASSFRQVEGAFFGQGTRLTVV.

The chain is built from TRBV10-3 and TRBJ2-5; the match to TRBD2 covers 9 bases. The CDR3 has 13 residues. The junction had 7 bases not matched to a gene; V was cut back by 10 bases and J by 4 bases. Germline V gene lookup returns CDR1 ENHRY and CDR2 SYGVKD. DNA for the CDR3: TGTGCCACCCTACCTAGCGGGGCAGAGACCCAGTACTTC. As protein: CATLPSGAETQYF.

This clonotype was seen ten or more times. V usage is TRBV6-4 and J usage is TRBJ2-1, with TRBD2 identical over 11 bases. Unmatched junction bases numbered 2, after V lost 0 bases and J lost 4 bases. CDR3 size: 16 residues. Germline V gene sequence: CDR1 MRHNA, CDR2 SNTAGT. The CDR3 here is CASSDSGTSGYNEQFF. The CDR3 region has the DNA TGTGCCAGCAGTGACTCCGGGACTAGCGGATACAATGAGCAGTTCTTC.

This chain's CDR3 is CASSTLGGFSTSTDTQYF. The CDR3 nucleotides read TGTGCCAGCAGTACCTTGGGCGGCTTCTCTACTAGCACAGATACGCAGTATTTT. The rearrangement uses TRBV25-1 and TRBJ2-3, with D unclear. CDR1 is MGHDK and CDR2 is SYGVNS in the germline V gene. This CDR3 has 18 amino acids. Trimming left V 5 bases short and J 0 bases short, with 21 bases between. Complete variable domain (other parts from reference TRBV25-1 and TRBJ2-3): EADIYQTPRYLVIGTGKKITLECSQTMGHDKMYWYQQDPGMELHLIHYSYGVNSTEKGDLSSESTVSRIRTEHFPLTLESARPSHTSQYLCASSTLGGFSTSTDTQYFGPGTRLTVL.

This clonotype has more than one count but fewer than ten. The chain couples TRBV15 to TRBJ2-7; perhaps TRBD1 as D (5 bases). V was trimmed by 3 bases and J by 1 base, leaving 16 bases between them. CDR1 is LNHNV, CDR2 YYDKDF, per germline (reference sequence). The CDR3 is 16 amino acids. The CDR3 DNA reads TGTGCCACCAGCAGCTTGGGGCAGAGATCTTCCTACGAGCAGTACTTC. This translates into CATSSLGQRSSYEQYF.

This clonotype was seen once. V is TRBV9 and J is TRBJ1-3; unclear D gene. The CDR3 covers 15 residues. Looked up from germline, CDR1 is SGDLS and CDR2 is YYNGEE. Trimming cost V 3 bases and J 2 bases, with 12 bases left between them. CDR3: CASSERGETGNTIYF. In DNA form, the CDR3 reads TGTGCCAGCAGCGAGCGCGGGGAAACTGGAAACACCATATATTTT.

The chain has TRBV3-1 and TRBJ2-6, with D uncertain. Germline assignment: CDR1 LGHDT and CDR2 YNNKEL (reference sequence). CDR3 length: 17 amino acids. The V end was cut by 5 bases, the J end by 1 base, with 15 bases between. CDR3: CASSVEDSLSGANVLTF. The DNA for the CDR3 is TGTGCCAGCAGCGTAGAAGATAGCCTTTCTGGGGCCAACGTCCTGACTTTC.

This clonotype was counted many times. This chain joins TRBV3-1 and TRBJ1-2; D call uncertain. The V gene's germline CDR1 is LGHDT and CDR2 YNNKEL (reference sequence). The CDR3 extends over 15 amino acids. V was pared by 1 base and J by 3 bases, with 12 bases between. This CDR3 reads CASSQGGVMDYGYTF. The CDR3 DNA is TGTGCCAGCAGCCAAGGTGGGGTAATGGACTATGGCTACACCTTC.

The chain combines TRBV30 with TRBJ2-1; TRBD2 matches 10 bases. Germline CDR1 reads GTSNPN; CDR2 reads SVGIG (reference sequence). V lost 5 bases, J lost 0 bases, and 4 bases stayed unmatched. The CDR3 is made up of 15 amino acids. The CDR3 DNA reads as TGTGCCTGGGGAGCGGGGGGGAGCTCCTACAATGAGCAGTTCTTC. It encodes CAWGAGGSSYNEQFF.

V usage is TRBV2 and J usage is TRBJ1-1; D is unresolved. The V gene lost 7 bases and the J gene lost 1 base, with 7 bases spanning the gap. The CDR3 length is 12 residues. Germline CDR1 and CDR2: SNHLY and FYNNEI. The CDR3 here is CASKRANTEAFF. As DNA, the CDR3 is TGTGCCAGCAAACGGGCGAACACTGAAGCTTTCTTT. The full variable domain, completed using reference TRBV2 and TRBJ1-1, is EPEVTQTPSHQVTQMGQEVILRCVPISNHLYFYWYRQILGQKVEFLVSFYNNEISEKSEIFDDQFSVERPDGSNFTLKIRSTKLEDSAMYFCASKRANTEAFFGQGTRLTVV.

The J gene is TRBJ1-3, the V gene TRBV7-2, with 11 bases fitting TRBD1. This CDR3 contains 15 residues. V lost 5 bases to trimming and J lost 3 bases; unmatched junction nucleotides: 3. The germline gives CDR1 SGHTA, CDR2 FQGNSA. CDR3 coding DNA: TGTGCCAGCAGCGGACAGGGGGCTGGTGGAAACACCATATATTTT. As protein: CASSGQGAGGNTIYF.

This clonotype has only a few counts. This chain links TRBV6-1 with TRBJ2-7; 7 bases are a match to TRBD1. Germline CDR1 is MNHNS and CDR2 is SASEGT. The CDR3 consists of 15 residues. J gave up 2 bases and V 4 bases, and 8 bases lay outside the gene matches. The CDR3 reads CASSAPQGGPYEQYF. For the CDR3, the DNA is TGTGCCAGCAGTGCCCCCCAAGGGGGCCCCTACGAGCAGTACTTC.